Shown below are 2 T cell receptor beta chains from a single sample sequenced in a study of blood T cells in healthy people across ages. Combining a sample-barcoded 5' primer with a J-beta primer mix, a second PCR ran for 7 to 11 cycles. TCRdb called the 5' RACE reads again in MiXCR, with one record for every CDR3 protein. Seen here are about 640,000 distinct CDR3 sequences, 35% to 50% observed once, and the top ten hold 25% to 35%. The material sequenced was blood. The source of these receptors is a man older than 75 in good health.

This clonotype has more than one count but fewer than ten. V usage is TRBV20-1 and J usage is TRBJ2-4; TRBD2 is a possible D gene (6 bases). The DNA end is a closer match to TRBJ2-7, so the J assignment may be wrong. Looked up from germline, CDR1 is DFQATT and CDR2 is SNEGSKA (reference sequence). The length of the CDR3 is 15 residues. CDR3 nucleotide sequence: TGCAGTGCTAGAGGGAAGGGGACTGTAACCTACGAGCAGTACTTC. It encodes CSARGKGTVTYEQYF.

The gene calls are TRBV20-1 and TRBJ2-4; TRBD2 matches 12 bases. Germline CDR1 reads DFQATT; CDR2 reads SNEGSKA (reference sequence). The length of the CDR3 is 19 residues. Unmatched junction bases numbered 17, after V lost 2 bases and J lost 6 bases. The CDR3 protein is CSARPPGETSGSRVNIQYF. Written as DNA, the CDR3 is TGCAGTGCTAGACCTCCGGGTGAGACTAGCGGGAGTCGGGTAAACATTCAGTACTTC.